The 32 T cell receptor beta chains below come from one sample, sequenced in a study of shared clonotypes between healthy human individuals. Assay: immunoSEQ multiplex PCR; the TCRdb copy retains only in-frame clones and omits some. The data hold about 470,000 clones, with roughly 80% observed a single time. The sequencing sample was made of PBMCs. The receptors derive from a woman aged 40 to 50 in good health. Some clones in this sample may be carry-over from other donors' samples.

The chain carries TRBV6-6 and TRBJ2-7, with D possibly called TRBD1 or TRBD2 (6 bases each). Germline CDR1 is MNHNY and CDR2 is SVGAGI (reference sequence). The length of the CDR3 is 13 residues. Deletions cut 5 bases from V and 4 bases from J, with 12 bases between. CDR3 loop: CASSKGGWYEQYF. As DNA, the CDR3 is TGTGCCAGCAGTAAGGGGGGCTGGTACGAGCAGTACTTC.

V gene TRBV27 combines with J gene TRBJ2-7; 10 bases map to TRBD2. The CDR3 runs 18 residues. The V gene's germline CDR1 is MNHEY and CDR2 SMNVEV (reference sequence). The V segment lost 8 bases and the J segment 3 bases; nucleotides outside the gene matches: 19. The CDR3 is CASGGASGGRRLNYEQYF. CDR3 nucleotide sequence: TGTGCCAGCGGAGGGGCTAGCGGGGGAAGAAGGCTGAACTACGAGCAGTACTTC.

The chain uses TRBV5-4 and TRBJ2-2, with TRBD2 matching 7 bases. Germline lookup yields CDR1 SGHNT and CDR2 YYREEE (reference sequence). The CDR3 sequence is 13 residues long. With V trimmed by 4 bases and J by 6 bases, 3 bases remained unmatched. The CDR3 spells CASSPRGAGELFF. In DNA, the CDR3 is TGTGCCAGCAGCCCCCGGGGGGCCGGGGAGCTGTTTTTT.

Of note for this clone: A clone one base away is much larger, so this may be a read error. The chain couples TRBV4-1 to TRBJ2-1; TRBD2 agrees at 10 bases. The CDR3 has 16 residues. V dropped 1 base and J dropped 3; count of bases not matched to a gene: 3. CDR1 is MGHRA and CDR2 is YSYEKL in the germline V gene. This CDR3 reads CASSQGLAGVYNEQFF. As DNA, the CDR3 is TGCGCCAGCAGCCAAGGGCTAGCGGGAGTCTACAATGAGCAGTTCTTC.

This clone showed up just a few times. The sample holds other DNA sequences that translate to the same CDR3. The chain is built from TRBV27 and TRBJ2-3; possible D gene TRBD2, 5 bases. V was trimmed by 5 bases and J by 2 bases, leaving 11 bases between them. The CDR3 length is 14 residues. Germline-derived CDR1 and CDR2 are MNHEY and SMNVEV (reference sequence). The CDR3, as DNA: TGTGCCAGCAGTCTTAGCGTTTCCACAGATACGCAGTATTTT. Protein sequence: CASSLSVSTDTQYF.

V gene TRBV7-8 combines with J gene TRBJ2-1; weak D call: TRBD2 (6 bases). The CDR3 loop spans 18 amino acids. V was clipped by 5 bases and J by 0 bases, with 20 bases between them. Germline CDR1 is SGHVS and CDR2 is FQNEAQ. This chain's CDR3 is CASSTRGSGESSYNEQFF. The CDR3, as DNA: TGTGCCAGCAGCACAAGGGGTAGCGGAGAGAGCTCCTACAATGAGCAGTTCTTC.

This clone was detected only once. The chain joins TRBV9 to TRBJ1-2; 9 nucleotides agree with TRBD1. V gave up 4 bases and J gave up 2 bases; unmatched junction bases: 9. Germline V gene sequence: CDR1 SGDLS, CDR2 YYNGEE. CDR3 length equals 16 residues. DNA for the CDR3: TGTGCCAGCAGCCGGGGGTACAGGGGGCGAAACTATGGCTACACCTTC. It codes for CASSRGYRGRNYGYTF.

The chain has TRBV5-1 and TRBJ1-4; no clear D gene. Between the trimmed V and J ends, which lost 0 bases and 7 bases, there was a span of 10 bases. Germline assignment: CDR1 SGHRS and CDR2 YFSETQ. CDR3 length: 14 amino acids. The CDR3, as DNA: TGCGCCAGCAGCTTGGATCCGGGAAGTGAAAAACTGTTTTTT. Translating gives CASSLDPGSEKLFF.

This clone was counted once. The chain has TRBV30 and TRBJ1-2; TRBD1 might be the D (6 bases). The CDR3 is 13 residues long. The V gene's germline CDR1 is GTSNPN and CDR2 SVGIG (reference sequence). Trimming took off 1 base at V and 8 bases at J, with 14 bases between the two ends. The CDR3 sequence is CAWSEDRMQGYTF. CDR3 coding DNA: TGTGCCTGGAGTGAGGACAGAATGCAGGGCTACACCTTC. Supplemented by reference TRBV30 and TRBJ1-2, the full variable domain reads SQTIHQWPATLVQPVGSPLSLECTVEGTSNPNLYWYRQAAGRGLQLLFYSVGIGQISSEVPQNLSASRPQDRQFILSSKKLLLSDSGFYLCAWSEDRMQGYTFGSGTRLTVV.

This clone showed up just a few times. The chain carries TRBV19 and TRBJ2-7; D may correspond to TRBD1 or TRBD2 (5 bases each). CDR3 length equals 14 residues. Germline V lookup: CDR1 LNHDA, CDR2 SQIVND (reference sequence). Trimming took off 4 bases at V and 5 bases at J, with 15 bases between the two ends. The CDR3 loop reads CASSTRDLQDEQYF. The CDR3 coding sequence is TGTGCCAGTAGTACCCGGGACCTCCAGGACGAGCAGTACTTC. Drawing the rest from reference TRBV19 and TRBJ2-7, the complete variable domain is DGGITQSPKYLFRKEGQNVTLSCEQNLNHDAMYWYRQDPGQGLRLIYYSQIVNDFQKGDIAEGYSVSREKKESFPLTVTSAQKNPTAFYLCASSTRDLQDEQYFGPGTRLTVT.

The chain links TRBV6-4 to TRBJ1-2, with 7 bases that match TRBD1. The CDR3 extends over 15 amino acids. After removal of 6 bases from V and 5 bases from J, the junction contained 12 bases not matched to a gene. Germline V gives CDR1 MRHNA, CDR2 SNTAGT. In DNA, the CDR3 is TGTGCCAGCAGGGAAGACAGGGAACACACTTATGGCTACACCTTC. Translated: CASREDREHTYGYTF.

This chain links TRBV18 with TRBJ2-1, with 8 bases matching TRBD1. This CDR3 is 16 amino acids long. The germline CDR1 and CDR2 sequences are KGHSH and LQKENI. Trimming took 0 bases from V and 3 from J; bases not matched to a gene: 4. CDR3 nucleotide sequence: TGTGCCAGCTCACCACCGGACAGGGTCCTCTACAATGAGCAGTTCTTC. This encodes CASSPPDRVLYNEQFF.

This chain joins TRBV25-1 and TRBJ1-2; D possibly corresponds to TRBD1 (6 bases). CDR1 is MGHDK, CDR2 SYGVNS, per germline. V was shortened by 4 bases and J by 1 base, with 13 bases between the two germline ends. CDR3 size: 15 residues. Here the CDR3 reads CASSGGTFHNYGYTF. Written as DNA, the CDR3 is TGTGCCAGCAGTGGGGGGACATTCCATAACTATGGCTACACCTTC.

The rearrangement uses TRBV10-1 and TRBJ2-2; possibly TRBD1 for D (6 bases). Trimming pared 2 bases from V and 6 bases from J, leaving 13 bases between. This CDR3 region has 15 residues. CDR1 is WNHNN and CDR2 is SYGVQD in the germline V gene (reference sequence). The chain's CDR3 is CASSEGRGGPGELFF. Here the CDR3 DNA reads TGCGCCAGCAGTGAGGGACGAGGGGGACCCGGGGAGCTGTTTTTT.

The genes are TRBV2 and TRBJ1-4; D is perhaps TRBD1 (5 bases). CDR3 length equals 14 residues. V lost 5 bases to trimming and J lost 5 bases, with 12 bases between them. Germline V CDR1 and CDR2: SNHLY, FYNNEI. CDR3 sequence reads: CASSRGVGNEKLFF. The CDR3 nucleotides read TGTGCCAGCAGTAGAGGGGTCGGGAATGAAAAACTGTTTTTT.

The gene calls are TRBV7-3 and TRBJ2-3, with TRBD2 matching over 11 bases. Looked up from germline, CDR1 is SGHTA and CDR2 is FQGTGA. Unmatched junction bases numbered 3, after V lost 2 bases and J lost 5 bases. The CDR3 totals 15 residues. The CDR3 DNA reads TGTGCCAGCAGCTTAGGGCTAGCGGGAGGAGATACGCAGTATTTT. Translating it yields CASSLGLAGGDTQYF.

The genes are TRBV5-8 and TRBJ1-5; 7 bases are a match to TRBD1. The J segment lost 0 bases and the V segment lost 3 bases, leaving 3 bases of the junction unmatched. Germline V CDR1 and CDR2: SGHTS, YDEGEE. The CDR3 length is 15 residues. As DNA, the CDR3 is TGTGCCAGCAGCTGGACAGGTAATAGCAATCAGCCCCAGCATTTT. It encodes CASSWTGNSNQPQHF.

This sequence joins TRBV9 and TRBJ2-1, with TRBD2 identical over 7 bases. V gave up 4 bases and J gave up 0 bases; unmatched junction bases: 7. Germline CDR1 reads SGDLS; CDR2 reads YYNGEE. The CDR3 is 16 amino acids. For the CDR3, the DNA is TGTGCCAGCAGCTCTAGCGGTTCTAGCTCCTACAATGAGCAGTTCTTC. This translates into CASSSSGSSSYNEQFF. The full variable domain, with the rest looked up from reference TRBV9 and TRBJ2-1, is DSGVTQTPKHLITATGQRVTLRCSPRSGDLSVYWYQQSLDQGLQFLIQYYNGEERAKGNILERFSAQQFPDLHSELNLSSLELGDSALYFCASSSSGSSSYNEQFFGPGTRLTVL.

This chain joins TRBV7-9 and TRBJ2-7, with 15 bases matching TRBD2. The CDR3 is made up of 16 amino acids. CDR1 is SEHNR, CDR2 FQNEAQ, per germline (reference sequence). V lost 5 bases to trimming and J lost 2 bases; unmatched junction nucleotides: 4. The CDR3 DNA follows: TGTGCCAGCAGCGGGACTAGCGGGAGGTCCCCCTACGAGCAGTACTTC. As protein: CASSGTSGRSPYEQYF.

The CDR3 DNA reads as TGTGCCAGCAGCCAAGATCCCGGACTAGTGGGCGAGCAGTACTTC. Its protein product is CASSQDPGLVGEQYF. This rearrangement joins TRBV4-2 to TRBJ2-7, with 7 bases identical to TRBD2. Germline V lookup: CDR1 LGHNA, CDR2 YNFKEQ. Unmatched junction bases numbered 8, after V lost 0 bases and J lost 6 bases. The length of the CDR3 is 15 residues.

This clone was detected ten times or more. Other DNA variants within this sample encode the same CDR3. V is TRBV6-6 and J is TRBJ1-5; D is undetermined. The germline CDR1 and CDR2 sequences are MNHNY and SVGAGI (reference sequence). The CDR3 totals 15 residues. The V end was cut by 2 bases, the J end by 0 bases, with 8 bases between. CDR3 protein: CASSYEGYSNQPQHF. CDR3 DNA: TGTGCCAGCAGTTACGAGGGCTATAGCAATCAGCCCCAGCATTTT.

Remarks on this clone: This specimen includes other DNA sequences encoding the same CDR3. J is TRBJ1-1 and V is TRBV7-2, with 7 bases aligning to TRBD1. CDR3 length: 12 residues. Per germline, CDR1 SGHTA and CDR2 FQGNSA. With V trimmed by 5 bases and J by 10 bases, 7 bases remained unmatched. The CDR3 DNA follows: TGTGCCAGCAGCCCAGGGGGGGCTGTAGCTTTCTTT. Translating it yields CASSPGGAVAFF.

The CDR3 reads CASSPLATKGDSPLHF. In DNA, the CDR3 is TGTGCCAGCTCACCATTGGCAACGAAGGGTGATTCACCCCTCCACTTT. The genes are TRBV18 and TRBJ1-6; no clear D gene. CDR1 KGHSH and CDR2 LQKENI come from the germline V gene. V lost 2 bases, J lost 8 bases, and 16 bases lay in between. The CDR3 has 16 amino acids.

This chain joins TRBV11-1 and TRBJ2-1, with 7 bases identical to TRBD2. The CDR3 has 14 amino acids. The germline V gene encodes CDR1 SGHAT and CDR2 FQDESV (reference sequence). J gave up 3 bases and V 5 bases, and 4 bases lay outside the gene matches. This CDR3 reads CASSPGGHYNEQFF. The CDR3 DNA sequence: TGTGCCAGCAGCCCGGGAGGCCACTACAATGAGCAGTTCTTC.

The sample holds one count of this clone. The CDR3 nucleotides are TGTGCCAGCCTCGGGGACAATACGCAGTATTTT. Translating gives CASLGDNTQYF. The chain carries TRBV28 and TRBJ2-3; D is perhaps TRBD1 (6 bases). The CDR3 is made up of 11 amino acids. Germline lookup yields CDR1 MDHEN and CDR2 SYDVKM. V lost 8 bases, J lost 7 bases, and 10 bases lay in between.

This rearrangement joins TRBV19 to TRBJ1-5; D gene ambiguous. V was clipped by 5 bases and J by 4 bases, with 18 bases between them. This CDR3 has 16 amino acids. The germline CDR1 and CDR2 sequences are LNHDA and SQIVND (reference sequence). CDR3: CASSPQTASGNQPQHF. CDR3 sequence (DNA): TGTGCCAGTAGTCCGCAGACGGCTTCGGGGAATCAGCCCCAGCATTTT.

The rearrangement links TRBV11-2 to TRBJ2-1; D call uncertain. The CDR3 is 14 amino acids. V dropped 5 bases and J dropped 3 bases, with 11 bases sitting between them. Germline V CDR1 and CDR2: SGHAT, FQNNGV. CDR3 sequence reads: CASSQTGLYNEQFF. The CDR3 nucleotides are TGTGCCAGCAGCCAAACCGGTCTCTACAATGAGCAGTTCTTC.

Worth noting for this clone: This likely traces to a read error, being one base from a far larger clone. The chain links TRBV5-1 to TRBJ2-1; the D call may be TRBD1 or TRBD2 (5 bases each). This CDR3 comprises 15 residues. The germline gives CDR1 SGHRS, CDR2 YFSETQ. CDR3 DNA: TGCGCCGGCAGCTCTTTGGGGGAGCCATTGAATGAGCAGTTCTTC. Protein: CAGSSLGEPLNEQFF.

This clone appeared a single time. V usage is TRBV2 and J usage is TRBJ1-4; possible D gene TRBD1, 6 bases. The germline V gene encodes CDR1 SNHLY and CDR2 FYNNEI. Trimming took 3 bases from V and 7 from J, leaving 12 bases between them. There are 14 residues in the CDR3. The CDR3 DNA sequence: TGTGCCAGCAGTGATAGGGGGAGAACTGAAAAACTGTTTTTT. It translates to CASSDRGRTEKLFF.

This clone was seen once. The chain combines TRBV10-3 with TRBJ2-3; D possibly corresponds to TRBD2 (6 bases). Trimming cost V 6 bases and J 6 bases, with 13 bases left between them. Germline assignment: CDR1 ENHRY and CDR2 SYGVKD. The CDR3 runs 13 residues. CDR3 coding DNA: TGTGCCATCAGGAAGGAGGGCTGGGATACGCAGTATTTT. Amino acids: CAIRKEGWDTQYF.

This rearrangement joins TRBV7-9 to TRBJ2-1; 8 bases align to TRBD2. Germline CDR1 SEHNR, CDR2 FQNEAQ (reference sequence). The CDR3 is 15 residues long. Trimming at V came to 5 bases and at J to 7 bases, leaving 10 bases not matched to a gene. The CDR3 is CASSVPGTRINEQFF. The CDR3 coding sequence is TGTGCCAGCAGCGTTCCCGGGACTAGGATAAATGAGCAGTTCTTC.

This clone was counted a single time. This chain links TRBV6-4 with TRBJ2-1, with 12 bases that match TRBD2. Germline-derived CDR1 and CDR2 are MRHNA and SNTAGT. This CDR3 has 14 amino acids. J lost 10 bases, V lost 4 bases, and 5 bases had no gene match. CDR3 loop: CASSVLAGGPEQFF. The CDR3 coding sequence is TGTGCCAGCAGTGTTCTAGCGGGAGGGCCGGAGCAGTTCTTC.